The T cell receptor (beta chain) described here comes from a study of cytomegalovirus exposure and HLA in healthy donors. Germline V gene lookup returns CDR1 GTSNPN and CDR2 SVGIG (reference sequence). CDR3 size: 15 residues. V lost 0 bases and J lost 7, with 16 bases in between. Points from the study as a whole: As a later analysis revealed, the rate of TCR association differed by HLA locus, with DRB1 most and HLA-C fewest. The classifier, whose performance was assessed in both the original and validation cohorts, reportedly diagnosed cytomegalovirus status with high specificity and sensitivity. Roughly uniform depth of sequencing across donors was assumed in presence/absence analyses.

The PCR made use of 60 Vbeta and 13 Jbeta primers. The repertoire was sequenced with immunoSEQ multiplex PCR; TCRdb's copy has only in-frame clones and lacks some. The sample lists roughly 120,000 clones, over 60% seen once, with about 3.2% in the top ten. Comments on this clone: Its antigen is unknown.

This receptor was identified in a woman in her sixties or seventies in good health and CMV-seropositive. The specimen was PBMCs. This chain joins TRBV30 and TRBJ1-5; D perhaps matches TRBD1 (6 bases). CDR3 in amino acids: CAWSVLAGAQQPQHF. The DNA for the CDR3 is TGTGCCTGGAGTGTACTGGCAGGGGCGCAACAGCCCCAGCATTTT. The full variable domain, rest sourced from reference TRBV30 and TRBJ1-5, is SQTIHQWPATLVQPVGSPLSLECTVEGTSNPNLYWYRQAAGRGLQLLFYSVGIGQISSEVPQNLSASRPQDRQFILSSKKLLLSDSGFYLCAWSVLAGAQQPQHFGDGTRLSIL.